This T cell receptor beta chain came from a study of response to subunit inactivated influenza vaccine. Study observations and caveats: Few new T cells, the authors suggested, are recruited by each seasonal influenza vaccination.

Notes on this clonotype: Its antigen remains unidentified.

TCRdb passed the RT-PCR reads through MiXCR, listing each CDR3 protein once. The sample has 170,000 or so distinct CDR3 sequences, around a tenth seen once. Unmatched junction bases numbered 7, after V lost 7 bases and J lost 2 bases. This CDR3 comprises 16 residues. Germline V lookup: CDR1 SGDLS, CDR2 YYNGEE. The sequence derives from a man in his fifties or sixties who received an inactivated influenza vaccine. The sequencing used CD8+ T cells sorted from PBMCs, collected less than 30 months after vaccination. This chain links TRBV9 with TRBJ2-1, with 12 bases that match TRBD2. For the CDR3, the DNA is TGTGCCAGCGGTCTAGCGGGAGGGCCCGCCTACAATGAGCAGTTCTTC. Translation gives CASGLAGGPAYNEQFF.